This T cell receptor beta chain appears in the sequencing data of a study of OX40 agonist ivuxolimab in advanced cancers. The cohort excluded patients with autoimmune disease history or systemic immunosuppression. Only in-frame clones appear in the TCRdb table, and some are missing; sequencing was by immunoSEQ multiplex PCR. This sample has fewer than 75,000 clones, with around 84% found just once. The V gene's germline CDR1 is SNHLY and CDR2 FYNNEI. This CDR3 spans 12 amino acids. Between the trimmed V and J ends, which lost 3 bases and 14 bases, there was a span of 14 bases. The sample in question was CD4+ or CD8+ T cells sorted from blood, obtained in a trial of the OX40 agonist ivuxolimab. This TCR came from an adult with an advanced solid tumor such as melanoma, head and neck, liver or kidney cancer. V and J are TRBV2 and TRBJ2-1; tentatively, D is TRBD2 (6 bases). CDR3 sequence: CASSDGRELEFF. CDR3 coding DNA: TGTGCCAGCAGTGATGGTCGGGAGTTGGAGTTCTTC.